These 23 T cell receptor beta chains came from one sample sequenced in a study of T cell therapy after organ transplantation. The antigens these receptors bind are not known. Sequencing used immunoSEQ multiplex PCR; TCRdb keeps in-frame clones, though not all of them. The profile covers some 48,000 clones, with about 95% appearing a single time and 3% to 3.5% taken by the ten largest. Sequenced material: CD8+ T cells from blood, taken before autologous CMV-specific T cell therapy. The source is a human patient who had received a solid organ transplant and had CMV disease.

CDR3 nucleotides: TGTGCCTGGGACAGGGGTTCCGGGGCCAACGTCCTGACTTTC. It codes for CAWDRGSGANVLTF. V usage is TRBV30 and J usage is TRBJ2-6; 8 bases agree with TRBD1. Germline CDR1 reads GTSNPN; CDR2 reads SVGIG (reference sequence). V trimming: 5 bases; J trimming: 4 bases; junction bases outside the gene matches: 4. The CDR3 totals 14 residues.

This chain connects TRBV19 to TRBJ2-7; 7 nucleotides match TRBD1. Germline CDR1 LNHDA, CDR2 SQIVND (reference sequence). The CDR3 is made up of 14 amino acids. J was trimmed by 2 bases and V by 2 bases; bases with no gene match: 3. The CDR3: CASSIFGTAYEQYF. The CDR3 nucleotides read TGTGCCAGTAGTATATTCGGGACAGCCTACGAGCAGTACTTC.

This clone occurred once. The rearrangement links TRBV2 to TRBJ2-5; D may be TRBD2 (7 bases). Looked up from germline, CDR1 is SNHLY and CDR2 is FYNNEI. The CDR3 contains 15 residues. V lost 3 bases and J 1 base, leaving 12 bases between the germline ends. CDR3 residues: CASSDGRDTQETQYF. The CDR3 bases are TGTGCCAGCAGTGATGGGAGGGACACCCAAGAGACCCAGTACTTC.

The chain employs TRBV10-3 and TRBJ1-1; D remains unclear. V dropped 3 bases and J dropped 3 bases, with 14 bases sitting between them. CDR1 ENHRY and CDR2 SYGVKD come from the germline V gene. This CDR3 region has 15 residues. Here the CDR3 reads CAISDDILSDTEAFF. CDR3 DNA: TGTGCCATCAGTGATGACATCTTAAGCGACACTGAAGCTTTCTTT.

This chain uses TRBV11-1 with TRBJ2-1; 10 bases fit TRBD1. The CDR3 runs 15 residues. CDR1 SGHAT and CDR2 FQDESV come from the germline V gene (reference sequence). The V and J ends lost 5 bases and 5 bases, in that order; junction bases with no gene match: 6. The CDR3 loop is CASSPGTGEDNEQFF. Written as DNA, the CDR3 is TGTGCCAGCAGCCCCGGGACAGGGGAAGACAATGAGCAGTTCTTC.

CDR3 coding DNA: TGTGCCAGCAGCTTAGTGACCCGGGACAGGTACTACACCGGGGAGCTGTTTTTT. This translates into CASSLVTRDRYYTGELFF. The V call is TRBV7-9, the J call TRBJ2-2, with TRBD1 matching 8 bases. Trimming took 1 base from V and 3 from J; bases not matched to a gene: 10. CDR1 is SEHNR and CDR2 is FQNEAQ in the germline V gene (reference sequence). The CDR3 is 18 residues long.

This chain uses TRBV27 with TRBJ2-3; D is possibly TRBD2 (5 bases). Germline CDR1 reads MNHEY; CDR2 reads SMNVEV (reference sequence). The CDR3 sequence is 13 residues long. V was clipped by 3 bases and J by 2 bases, with 6 bases between them. The CDR3 bases are TGTGCCAGCAGTTTCCGGGACACAGATACGCAGTATTTT. This codes for CASSFRDTDTQYF.

The gene calls are TRBV2 and TRBJ2-7; 8 positions match TRBD2. Germline values: CDR1 SNHLY, CDR2 FYNNEI. The CDR3 is 18 residues long. Losses at the gene ends were 2 bases for V and 0 bases for J; bases not matched to a gene: 12. The CDR3 nucleotides are TGTGCCAGCAGTGAATTTCTGAGCGGGAGCCCGAGCTCCTACGAGCAGTACTTC. It codes for CASSEFLSGSPSSYEQYF.

The rearrangement links TRBV6-5 to TRBJ1-2; D is unresolved. The CDR3 length is 14 residues. Germline assignment: CDR1 MNHEY and CDR2 SVGAGI. Trimming stripped 0 bases from V and 8 bases from J, with 13 bases between. CDR3 protein: CASSYSEGAGGYTF. CDR3 sequence (DNA): TGTGCCAGCAGTTACTCCGAGGGAGCGGGAGGCTACACCTTC.

This clone has just one count. The rearrangement links TRBV7-9 to TRBJ1-1; D is possibly TRBD1 (6 bases). The CDR3 sequence is 12 residues long. Germline V gives CDR1 SEHNR, CDR2 FQNEAQ (reference sequence). V dropped 5 bases and J dropped 11 bases, with 15 bases sitting between them. In nucleotides, the CDR3 is TGTGCCAGCAGCCCGGGGGGCGGAAGGGCTTTCTTT. The encoded protein is CASSPGGGRAFF.

The chain couples TRBV7-2 to TRBJ2-1, with D unclear. This CDR3 comprises 11 residues. V dropped 3 bases and J dropped 10 bases, with 7 bases sitting between them. Germline CDR1 and CDR2: SGHTA and FQGNSA. The CDR3: CASSFAPEQFF. CDR3 in DNA: TGTGCCAGCAGCTTTGCACCCGAGCAGTTCTTC.

This chain links TRBV5-4 with TRBJ2-1; 14 positions match TRBD2. The CDR3 is 15 residues long. The V and J ends lost 3 bases and 10 bases, in that order; junction bases with no gene match: 6. The V gene's germline CDR1 is SGHNT and CDR2 YYREEE (reference sequence). The DNA of the CDR3 is TGTGCCAGCAGCTCTGGACTAGCGGGGGGCGGGGAGCAGTTCTTC. This gives the protein CASSSGLAGGGEQFF. Together with reference TRBV5-4 and TRBJ2-1, the CDR3 gives the full variable domain: ETGVTQSPTHLIKTRGQQVTLRCSSQSGHNTVSWYQQALGQGPQFIFQYYREEENGRGNFPPRFSGLQFPNYSSELNVNALELDDSALYLCASSSGLAGGGEQFFGPGTRLTVL.

The V and J genes are TRBV27 and TRBJ2-6; D is tentatively TRBD1 or TRBD2 (5 bases each). Germline V lookup: CDR1 MNHEY, CDR2 SMNVEV (reference sequence). The CDR3 contains 15 residues. V was clipped by 3 bases and J by 2 bases, with 8 bases between them. DNA for the CDR3: TGTGCCAGCAGTTTTAGGGACGCTGGGGCCAACGTCCTGACTTTC. Protein product: CASSFRDAGANVLTF.

This clone was detected once. The chain is built from TRBV6-1 and TRBJ2-7; possible D gene TRBD1, 7 bases. This CDR3 has 13 residues. V was trimmed by 2 bases and J by 3 bases, leaving 8 bases between them. CDR1 and CDR2 (germline): MNHNS, SASEGT. CDR3 sequence reads: CASSEQGGYEQYF. CDR3 DNA: TGTGCCAGCAGTGAACAGGGGGGCTACGAGCAGTACTTC.

CDR3 DNA: TGCAGCGGAAAGGGTATGAACACTGAAGCTTTCTTT. As protein: CSGKGMNTEAFF. This chain connects TRBV29-1 to TRBJ1-1; the D is unclear. This CDR3 has 12 amino acids. The germline V gene encodes CDR1 SQVTM and CDR2 ANQGSEA. Trimming cost V 7 bases and J 0 bases, with 9 bases left between them.

The V gene is TRBV6-1, the J gene TRBJ2-1, with 12 nucleotides matching TRBD2. After removal of 4 bases from V and 4 bases from J, the junction contained 2 bases not matched to a gene. From germline, CDR1 is MNHNS and CDR2 SASEGT. CDR3 size: 15 residues. CDR3 DNA: TGTGCCAGCAGTGTACTAGCGGGAGGATACAATGAGCAGTTCTTC. This sequence encodes CASSVLAGGYNEQFF.

The chain couples TRBV5-1 to TRBJ2-7, with 10 bases aligning to TRBD1. The CDR3 contains 14 residues. V was pared by 4 bases and J by 3 bases, with 4 bases of the junction left unmatched. CDR1 and CDR2 (germline): SGHRS, YFSETQ. CDR3 nucleotide sequence: TGCGCCAGCAGCCCCGGGACAGGGGTCTACGAGCAGTACTTC. It is translated as CASSPGTGVYEQYF.

This clone was counted a single time. The V gene is TRBV9, the J gene TRBJ2-7; 8 positions agree with TRBD1. The CDR3 has 14 residues. Germline CDR1 SGDLS, CDR2 YYNGEE. Unmatched junction bases numbered 1, after V lost 0 bases and J lost 2 bases. CDR3 region: CASSVGDRTYEQYF. The DNA of the CDR3 is TGTGCCAGCAGCGTAGGGGACAGGACCTACGAGCAGTACTTC.

CDR3 loop: CASSPLAGFSYEQYF. The CDR3 DNA follows: TGTGCCAGCAGCCCCCTAGCGGGGTTCTCCTACGAGCAGTACTTC. The V call is TRBV7-9, the J call TRBJ2-7; 9 bases agree with TRBD2. The CDR3 has 15 amino acids. Germline CDR1 and CDR2: SEHNR and FQNEAQ (reference sequence). With 5 bases clipped from V and 0 bases from J, the junction kept 5 bases outside the gene matches.

The rearrangement uses TRBV19 and TRBJ1-1; D is undetermined. Trimming took off 4 bases at V and 2 bases at J, with 8 bases between the two ends. Germline V gene sequence: CDR1 LNHDA, CDR2 SQIVND (reference sequence). The CDR3 runs 13 residues. The CDR3 region is CASSTSTNTEAFF. The CDR3 DNA follows: TGTGCCAGTAGTACATCTACCAACACTGAAGCTTTCTTT.

The chain has TRBV29-1 and TRBJ1-2; no clear D. Germline values: CDR1 SQVTM, CDR2 ANQGSEA. CDR3 length equals 11 residues. V was cut by 1 base and J by 8 bases, with 8 bases left in between. The CDR3 loop is CSVEGLWGYTF. The CDR3 bases are TGCAGCGTTGAAGGTTTATGGGGCTACACCTTC.

This chain links TRBV6-1 with TRBJ2-7; 8 positions agree with TRBD1. CDR3 length equals 15 residues. The germline CDR1 and CDR2 sequences are MNHNS and SASEGT. With 4 bases clipped from V and 2 bases from J, the junction kept 7 bases outside the gene matches. CDR3 nucleotides: TGTGCCAGCAGTGGGGGACAGGCCCTCCCCTACGAGCAGTACTTC. It codes for CASSGGQALPYEQYF.

The chain joins TRBV5-6 to TRBJ2-3; tentatively, D is TRBD2 (6 bases). In germline, CDR1 is SGHDT, CDR2 YYEEEE. Between the trimmed V and J ends, which lost 2 bases and 5 bases, there was a span of 9 bases. This CDR3 is built from 13 residues. The CDR3 sequence is CASSLLAVDTQYF. In DNA, the CDR3 is TGTGCCAGCAGCTTACTAGCTGTAGATACGCAGTATTTT.